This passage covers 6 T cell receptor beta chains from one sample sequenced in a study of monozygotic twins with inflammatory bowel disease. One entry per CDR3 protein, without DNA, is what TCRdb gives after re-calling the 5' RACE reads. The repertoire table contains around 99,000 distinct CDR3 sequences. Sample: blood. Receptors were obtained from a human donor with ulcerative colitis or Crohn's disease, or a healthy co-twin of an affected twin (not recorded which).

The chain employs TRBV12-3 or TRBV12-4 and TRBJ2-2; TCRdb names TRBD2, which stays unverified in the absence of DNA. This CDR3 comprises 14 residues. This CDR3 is CASRELAGAGELFF.

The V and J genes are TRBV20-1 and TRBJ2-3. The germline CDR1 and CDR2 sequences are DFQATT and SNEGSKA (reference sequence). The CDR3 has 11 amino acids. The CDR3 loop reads CSASPRDTQYF.

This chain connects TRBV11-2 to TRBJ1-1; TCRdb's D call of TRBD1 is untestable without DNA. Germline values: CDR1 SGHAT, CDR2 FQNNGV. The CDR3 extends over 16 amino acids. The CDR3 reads CASSLGTGGTNTEAFF.

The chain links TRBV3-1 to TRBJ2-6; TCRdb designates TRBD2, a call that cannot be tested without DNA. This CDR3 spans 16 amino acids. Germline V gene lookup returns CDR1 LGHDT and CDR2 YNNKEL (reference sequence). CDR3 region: CASSQEGGTGANVLTF. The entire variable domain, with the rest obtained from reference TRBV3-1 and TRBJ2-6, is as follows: DTAVSQTPKYLVTQMGNDKSIKCEQNLGHDTMYWYKQDSKKFLKIMFSYNNKELIINETVPNRFSPKSPDKAHLNLHINSLELGDSAVYFCASSQEGGTGANVLTFGAGSRLTVL.

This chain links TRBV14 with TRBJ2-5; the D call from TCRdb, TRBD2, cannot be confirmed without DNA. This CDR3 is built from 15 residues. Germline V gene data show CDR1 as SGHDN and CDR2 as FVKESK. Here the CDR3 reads CASSLLRDSLETQYF.

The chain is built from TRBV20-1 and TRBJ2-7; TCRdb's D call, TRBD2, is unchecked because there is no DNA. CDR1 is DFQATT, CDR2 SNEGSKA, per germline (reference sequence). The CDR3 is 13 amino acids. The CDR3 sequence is CSARRGSPYEQYF.